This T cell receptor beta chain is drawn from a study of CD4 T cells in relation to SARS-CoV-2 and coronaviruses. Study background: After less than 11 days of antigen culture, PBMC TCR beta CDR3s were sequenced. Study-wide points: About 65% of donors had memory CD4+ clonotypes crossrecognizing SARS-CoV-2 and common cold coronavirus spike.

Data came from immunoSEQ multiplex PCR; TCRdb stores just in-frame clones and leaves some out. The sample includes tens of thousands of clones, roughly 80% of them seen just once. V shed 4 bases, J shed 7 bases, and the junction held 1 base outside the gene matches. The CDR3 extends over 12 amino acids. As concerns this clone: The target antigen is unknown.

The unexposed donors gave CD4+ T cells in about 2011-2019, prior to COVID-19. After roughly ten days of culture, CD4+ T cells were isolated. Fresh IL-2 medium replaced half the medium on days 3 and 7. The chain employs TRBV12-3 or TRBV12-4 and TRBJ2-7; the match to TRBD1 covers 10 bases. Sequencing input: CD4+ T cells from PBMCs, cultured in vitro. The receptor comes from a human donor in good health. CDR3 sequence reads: CASSWTGGEQYF. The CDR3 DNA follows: TGTGCCAGCAGTTGGACAGGGGGGGAGCAGTACTTC.